The present T cell receptor (beta chain) was sequenced within a study of Ad26.COV2.S vaccination and SARS-CoV-2 variants. Treatment denoted: about 20 received Ad26.COV2.S at low or high dose, single or two shots; about 5 received placebo; per-sample allocation not given. On day 63 after the first injection, vaccine and placebo recipients gave samples. TCRdb's table, derived via immunoSEQ multiplex PCR, lists solely in-frame clones and lacks some. The sample includes about 390,000 clones, 88% of them seen just once. The source material was peripheral blood, sampled in a trial of Ad26.COV2.S vaccine versus placebo. The TCR was taken from a person between 18 and 65 years old who received the Ad26.COV2.S COVID-19 vaccine or a placebo.

The CDR3 spells CASSQDGTRDQETQYF. The CDR3 region has the DNA TGTGCCAGCAGCCAAGATGGTACCAGGGATCAAGAGACCCAGTACTTC. The rearrangement links TRBV4-2 to TRBJ2-5, with D tentatively TRBD1 (5 bases). Germline V gives CDR1 LGHNA, CDR2 YNFKEQ. The CDR3 extends over 16 amino acids. The ends were cut back, 0 bases at V and 2 bases at J, with 13 bases in the middle.